These 15 T cell receptor beta chains share one sample of origin, sequenced in a study of CD8+ T cells in alopecia areata listed by TCRdb under 2018. The method behind the library was the immunoSEQ multiplex PCR assay. To provide template for TCR sequencing, every sample had RNA extracted and reverse transcribed into cDNA. Here the immuneACCESS table is served through TCRdb, limited to in-frame sequences with V and J called. Missing clones are a known gap in these copies; in checked studies unresolved V genes cover under half, and the rest lacks a known reason. The sample contains roughly 35,000 clones, roughly 50% of them found a single time. The top ten clones comprise around 40% of the sample. The sample was NKG2D-high CD8+ T cells sorted from blood. The cell subset or site tag for this specimen amounts to: sorted CD8+ NKG2D-high blood T cells. All receptors derive from a human donor with alopecia areata.

The sample holds a few counts of this clone. This chain connects TRBV29-1 to TRBJ2-1; 7 nucleotides align to TRBD2. Germline loops: CDR1 SQVTM, CDR2 ANQGSEA. CDR3 length equals 13 residues. Trimming at V came to 5 bases and at J to 7 bases, leaving 8 bases not matched to a gene. The CDR3 DNA reads TGCAGCGTTCCGGCGGCTAGCGGTAATGAGCAGTTCTTC. Encoded protein: CSVPAASGNEQFF.

This clone occurred once. The chain has TRBV7-2 and TRBJ2-7, with TRBD2 as a possible D gene (6 bases). The germline CDR1 and CDR2 sequences are SGHTA and FQGNSA. This CDR3 is 14 amino acids long. V was cut by 1 base and J by 3 bases, with 10 bases left in between. CDR3 residues: CASSLGGDFYEQYF. CDR3 DNA sequence: TGTGCCAGCAGCTTAGGTGGGGACTTCTACGAGCAGTACTTC.

The J gene is TRBJ2-7, the V gene TRBV5-6; no clear D. The CDR3 consists of 15 residues. Germline CDR1 is SGHDT and CDR2 is YYEEEE. V was clipped by 2 bases and J by 5 bases, with 17 bases between them. The CDR3 coding sequence is TGTGCCAGCAGCTTTTGGCCAGGCTCTACCAACGAGCAGTACTTC. Translated: CASSFWPGSTNEQYF.

The rearrangement uses TRBV4-1 and TRBJ1-2; possibly TRBD1 for D (5 bases). Looked up from germline, CDR1 is MGHRA and CDR2 is YSYEKL. Trimming removed 1 base at V and 4 bases at J, with 13 bases between. The CDR3 has 15 amino acids. CDR3 amino acids: CASSQAGDQGYGYTF. The DNA of the CDR3 is TGCGCCAGCAGCCAAGCCGGCGATCAGGGCTATGGCTACACCTTC.

V gene TRBV4-1 combines with J gene TRBJ1-2, with TRBD1 as a possible D gene (6 bases). V was trimmed by 0 bases and J by 4 bases, leaving 21 bases between them. CDR3 length equals 18 residues. The germline CDR1 and CDR2 sequences are MGHRA and YSYEKL. CDR3 amino acids: CASSQDGVGRGTSYGYTF. CDR3 coding DNA: TGCGCCAGCAGCCAAGACGGGGTCGGAAGGGGGACCTCCTATGGCTACACCTTC.

The rearrangement uses TRBV27 and TRBJ2-1; D not certain. The CDR3 length is 15 residues. V was shortened by 8 bases and J by 5 bases, with 19 bases between the two germline ends. Germline V gene data show CDR1 as MNHEY and CDR2 as SMNVEV (reference sequence). The CDR3 here is CASCGVETVHNEQFF. As DNA, the CDR3 is TGTGCCAGCTGTGGGGTAGAAACGGTCCACAATGAGCAGTTCTTC.

The gene calls are TRBV19 and TRBJ2-3, with TRBD2 matching over 11 bases. CDR1 and CDR2 from the germline V gene are LNHDA and SQIVND (reference sequence). V was clipped by 3 bases and J by 2 bases; unmatched bases: 4. This CDR3 spans 16 amino acids. In nucleotides, the CDR3 is TGTGCCAGTAGTATTCTAGCGGGGGGAACCACAGATACGCAGTATTTT. This translates into CASSILAGGTTDTQYF.

The gene calls are TRBV7-9 and TRBJ2-7, with 9 bases lining up with TRBD2. V lost 5 bases to trimming and J lost 0 bases; unmatched junction nucleotides: 8. CDR1 is SEHNR, CDR2 FQNEAQ, per germline (reference sequence). The CDR3 totals 16 residues. The CDR3 sequence: CASSTALAGLSYEQYF. DNA of the CDR3: TGTGCCAGCAGCACCGCTCTAGCGGGGCTCTCCTACGAGCAGTACTTC.

This clone was observed a few times. The V gene is TRBV4-1, the J gene TRBJ2-5; unclear D gene. Per the germline V gene, CDR1 is MGHRA and CDR2 is YSYEKL. The CDR3 extends over 15 amino acids. Trimming stripped 5 bases from V and 5 bases from J, with 18 bases between. The CDR3 nucleotides are TGCGCCAGCAGCTCCCAATTGACCTATCCGGAGACCCAGTACTTC. It yields the protein CASSSQLTYPETQYF.

This chain uses TRBV11-1 with TRBJ2-5, with D unresolved. The CDR3 extends over 11 amino acids. V dropped 6 bases and J dropped 2 bases, with 4 bases sitting between them. The germline V gene has CDR1 SGHAT and CDR2 FQDESV (reference sequence). CDR3 in DNA: TGTGCCAGCAGTCTACAAGAGACCCAGTACTTC. As protein: CASSLQETQYF.

This rearrangement joins TRBV6-4 to TRBJ2-1, with 10 bases identical to TRBD1. Unmatched junction bases numbered 12, after V lost 7 bases and J lost 9 bases. Germline values: CDR1 MRHNA, CDR2 SNTAGT. CDR3 length equals 15 residues. CDR3 sequence reads: CASTPGTGEASEQFF. CDR3 sequence (DNA): TGTGCCAGCACCCCCGGGACAGGGGAGGCTTCTGAGCAGTTCTTC.

This rearrangement joins TRBV5-1 to TRBJ2-3; D gene uncertain. From germline, CDR1 is SGHRS and CDR2 YFSETQ. CDR3 length equals 12 residues. V was clipped by 4 bases and J by 4 bases, with 7 bases between them. DNA for the CDR3: TGCGCCAGCAGCCTTCTAGCAGATACGCAGTATTTT. Encoded protein: CASSLLADTQYF.

V is TRBV29-1 and J is TRBJ2-3; no definite D call. The germline V and J ends were trimmed by 4 bases and 1 base, with 12 bases remaining between them. Germline values: CDR1 SQVTM, CDR2 ANQGSEA. The CDR3 length is 14 residues. The CDR3 loop reads CSVVGPPRTDTQYF. In nucleotides, the CDR3 is TGCAGCGTTGTTGGCCCCCCGCGCACAGATACGCAGTATTTT.

This clone was seen once. Other nucleotide sequences in the sample specify the same CDR3. The chain employs TRBV27 and TRBJ2-3; 8 nucleotides line up with TRBD1. Germline V CDR1 and CDR2: MNHEY, SMNVEV (reference sequence). V was pared by 4 bases and J by 1 base, with 4 bases of the junction left unmatched. The CDR3 sequence is 15 residues long. The CDR3 reads CASSWQGARTDTQYF. DNA for the CDR3: TGTGCCAGCAGTTGGCAGGGGGCTCGCACAGATACGCAGTATTTT.

This sequence joins TRBV7-3 and TRBJ1-1; D is unresolved. Germline loops: CDR1 SGHTA, CDR2 FQGTGA. V lost 3 bases and J lost 6, with 14 bases in between. This CDR3 has 14 residues. The CDR3 loop reads CASSFLGPASEAFF. The CDR3 nucleotides are TGTGCCAGCAGCTTCCTCGGACCGGCTTCTGAAGCTTTCTTT. The full variable domain, in which reference TRBV7-3 and TRBJ1-1 provide the parts outside the CDR3, is GAGVSQTPSNKVTEKGKYVELRCDPISGHTALYWYRQSLGQGPEFLIYFQGTGAADDSGLPNDRFFAVRPEGSVSTLKIQRTERGDSAVYLCASSFLGPASEAFFGQGTRLTVV.